A single sample is the source of the 8 T cell receptor beta chains below, sequenced in a study of cytomegalovirus exposure and HLA in healthy donors. Profiling relied on immunoSEQ multiplex PCR, and the TCRdb table lists in-frame clones only, not all of them. The table has 65,000 or so clones, about 90% seen once. Sequencing was done on a sample of PBMCs. The source is a woman aged 18-29 years in good health and CMV-seronegative.

The chain links TRBV5-1 to TRBJ1-1, with 12 positions matching TRBD1. Trimming cost V 5 bases and J 4 bases; bases outside gene matches: 6. This CDR3 region has 15 residues. Germline assignment: CDR1 SGHRS and CDR2 YFSETQ. In DNA, the CDR3 is TGCGCCAGCAGGACCGGGACAGGGGGCTTCACTGAAGCTTTCTTT. The encoded protein is CASRTGTGGFTEAFF.

The chain links TRBV27 to TRBJ1-1, with TRBD1 as a possible D gene (6 bases). The germline CDR1 and CDR2 sequences are MNHEY and SMNVEV (reference sequence). Trimming cost V 8 bases and J 4 bases, with 17 bases left between them. CDR3 length: 14 amino acids. In DNA, the CDR3 is TGTGCCAGCCGCTGGCAGGGGCTTTCCACTGAAGCTTTCTTT. Residues: CASRWQGLSTEAFF.

This clone was observed a handful of times. The rearrangement joins TRBV19 to TRBJ1-1; the D gene is possibly TRBD1 (5 bases). CDR3 length: 12 residues. Germline CDR1 is LNHDA and CDR2 is SQIVND (reference sequence). With 3 bases removed from V and 8 bases from J, the gap between germline ends came to 10 bases. The CDR3 nucleotides read TGTGCCAGTAGTATGGGACTTCCCGAAGCTTTCTTT. This sequence encodes CASSMGLPEAFF.

This rearrangement joins TRBV18 to TRBJ1-5; no definite D call. The CDR3 is made up of 18 amino acids. The V end lost 3 bases, the J end lost 0 bases, and 18 bases lay between the germline ends. The germline gives CDR1 KGHSH, CDR2 LQKENI. The CDR3 loop is CASSPQPTLSHSNQPQHF. CDR3 coding DNA: TGTGCCAGCTCACCCCAGCCGACATTGAGCCATAGCAATCAGCCCCAGCATTTT.

CDR3 amino acids: CASSWTVSNQPQHF. CDR3 bases: TGTGCCAGCAGTTGGACAGTCAGCAATCAGCCCCAGCATTTT. The rearrangement joins TRBV2 to TRBJ1-5, with D perhaps matching TRBD1 (6 bases). This CDR3 spans 14 amino acids. The V end lost 5 bases, the J end lost 1 base, and 9 bases lay between the germline ends. In germline, CDR1 is SNHLY, CDR2 FYNNEI.

V gene TRBV28 combines with J gene TRBJ1-2, with 12 positions matching TRBD1. This CDR3 has 15 residues. The germline gives CDR1 MDHEN, CDR2 SYDVKM. The V and J ends lost 8 bases and 8 bases, in that order; junction bases with no gene match: 12. The CDR3 sequence is CASQNWGQGARGYTF. CDR3 bases: TGTGCCAGCCAAAACTGGGGACAGGGGGCGAGAGGCTACACCTTC.

This rearrangement joins TRBV5-1 to TRBJ2-7, with D perhaps TRBD2 (5 bases). V lost 4 bases, J lost 1 base, and 18 bases lay in between. Germline loops: CDR1 SGHRS, CDR2 YFSETQ. The CDR3 covers 16 residues. CDR3 DNA: TGCGCCAGCAGCCCGCCTGTGGGTACGGGGTCCTACGAGCAGTACTTC. It translates to CASSPPVGTGSYEQYF.

This clone has a single count. V usage is TRBV19 and J usage is TRBJ2-1, with D possibly being TRBD2 (5 bases). Germline V CDR1 and CDR2: LNHDA, SQIVND (reference sequence). The CDR3 is 12 amino acids. V lost 2 bases and J lost 7, with 6 bases in between. The CDR3, as DNA: TGTGCCAGTAGTATACGGGGTAATGAGCAGTTCTTC. Translation gives CASSIRGNEQFF.